A single sample is the source of the 4 T cell receptor beta chains below, sequenced in a study of shared clonotypes between healthy human individuals. CD45RO-negative CD8 cells positively selected for CCR7 made up the naive population, which excluded terminally differentiated effector memory CD45RA+ cells. Libraries were prepared by immunoSEQ multiplex PCR; TCRdb keeps only in-frame clonotypes and omits some of them. The data show millions of clones, 90% to 95% seen once. Sequences were obtained from naive CD8+ T cells from PBMCs. The receptors derive from a young man in good health. Some clones in this sample may be carry-over from other donors' samples.

The chain is built from TRBV7-8 and TRBJ1-2; TRBD1 matches 9 bases. Germline CDR1 reads SGHVS; CDR2 reads FQNEAQ. V was pared by 0 bases and J by 6 bases, with 2 bases of the junction left unmatched. CDR3 length: 14 residues. The CDR3 nucleotides are TGTGCCAGCAGCTTAGCCGGGACAGGGAATGGCTACACCTTC. As protein: CASSLAGTGNGYTF.

This chain connects TRBV28 to TRBJ2-3; 8 bases line up with TRBD2. The CDR3 is made up of 17 amino acids. V lost 3 bases to trimming and J lost 2 bases; unmatched junction nucleotides: 10. Germline-derived CDR1 and CDR2 are MDHEN and SYDVKM. The CDR3 loop reads CASSFVAGGRFTDTQYF. The DNA of the CDR3 is TGTGCCAGCAGTTTCGTTGCGGGAGGCCGATTCACAGATACGCAGTATTTT.

The gene calls are TRBV10-3 and TRBJ2-3, with 8 bases fitting TRBD2. The germline V gene encodes CDR1 ENHRY and CDR2 SYGVKD. This CDR3 is built from 15 residues. Trimming removed 10 bases from V and 2 bases from J; junction bases left unmatched: 11. CDR3 residues: CATYPREGFTDTQYF. In DNA form, the CDR3 reads TGTGCCACCTACCCCCGGGAGGGGTTCACAGATACGCAGTATTTT.

The chain joins TRBV7-9 to TRBJ2-1, with D hard to call. The germline CDR1 and CDR2 sequences are SEHNR and FQNEAQ (reference sequence). V lost 4 bases to trimming and J lost 8 bases, with 9 bases between them. This CDR3 has 12 amino acids. CDR3 residues: CASSSARDEQFF. CDR3 nucleotide sequence: TGTGCCAGCAGCTCGGCACGGGATGAGCAGTTCTTC.